Given below is one T cell receptor beta chain in context. There is no known antigen for this receptor. Per-nucleotide qualities are absent, and no much larger clonotype sits a single base away. The instrument given in TCRdb is Illumina HiSeq 1500. The public reads were reprocessed in TCRdb via fastp at Q25 and MiXCR, keeping in-frame beta chains. Entries are consolidated by CDR3 protein sequence, retaining the most common genes and DNA. The sample data list 400,000 or so distinct CDR3 sequences, and about 33% of these were observed just once. The ten largest clones represent around 15% of the sample. The CDR3 has 14 amino acids, counting the end cysteine and phenylalanine. CDR3 DNA only is kept here, 42 bases in frame from base 1. A distance of 15 bases separates the germline ends of V and J, which lose 5 bases and 5 bases respectively. The germline V gene sets CDR1 to MNHEY and CDR2 to SVGEGT. The data stem from a study of T cell repertoires in cytomegalovirus infection (dated by TCRdb to between 2018 and 2021). About the investigation overall: Donor HLA type was relevant to the analysis, because carriage of CMV infection together with the matching HLA type was indicated by public TCR beta signatures.

General study outcomes and caveats: In both this cohort and an independent cohort of 352 donors, the cumulative frequency of public TCR beta family members distinguished carriers of CMV infection plus the relevant HLA type. The ex vivo response was dominated by HLA-C-restricted CMV-specific TCR beta clonotypes, and the single most frequent clonotype in two of eight donors was supplied by these HLA-C-restricted clonotypes.

Sequenced input: PBMCs. This sequence was found in a human donor in good health (CMV status not recorded). Some clones in this sample may be carry-over from other donors' samples. The rearrangement joined TRBV6-2 or TRBV6-3 to TRBJ2-5; TRBD1 is a possible D gene, resting on 6 matching bases. The DNA is as follows: TGTGCCAGCAGTGATAACAGGGCTCGGGAGACCCAGTACTTC. It translates as CASSDNRARETQYF.